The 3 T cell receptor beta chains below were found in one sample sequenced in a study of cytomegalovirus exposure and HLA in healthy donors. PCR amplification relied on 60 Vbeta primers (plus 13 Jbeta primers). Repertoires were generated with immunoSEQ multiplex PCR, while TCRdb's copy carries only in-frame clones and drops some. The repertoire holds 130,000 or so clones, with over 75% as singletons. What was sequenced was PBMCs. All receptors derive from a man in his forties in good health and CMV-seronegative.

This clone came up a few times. For the CDR3, the DNA is TGCAGTGTGGCGGGCCCAGATACGCAGTATTTT. It encodes CSVAGPDTQYF. The chain carries TRBV20-1 and TRBJ2-3; D is possibly TRBD2 (5 bases). The CDR3 is made up of 11 amino acids. V was cut by 7 bases and J by 4 bases, with 9 bases left in between. Per the germline V gene, CDR1 is DFQATT and CDR2 is SNEGSKA (reference sequence).

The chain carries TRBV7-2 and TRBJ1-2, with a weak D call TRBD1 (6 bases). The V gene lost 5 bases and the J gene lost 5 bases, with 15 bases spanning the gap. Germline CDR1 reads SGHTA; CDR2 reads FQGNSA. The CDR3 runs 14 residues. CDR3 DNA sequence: TGTGCCAGCAGCCCACGCCCACAGGGTTATGGCTACACCTTC. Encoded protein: CASSPRPQGYGYTF. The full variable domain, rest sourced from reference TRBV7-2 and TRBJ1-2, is GAGVSQSPSNKVTEKGKDVELRCDPISGHTALYWYRQSLGQGLEFLIYFQGNSAPDKSGLPSDRFSAERTGGSVSTLTIQRTQQEDSAVYLCASSPRPQGYGYTFGSGTRLTVV.

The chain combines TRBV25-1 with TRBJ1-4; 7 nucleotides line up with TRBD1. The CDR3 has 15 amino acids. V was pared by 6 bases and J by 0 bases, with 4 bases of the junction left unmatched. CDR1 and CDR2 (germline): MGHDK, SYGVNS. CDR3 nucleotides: TGTGCCAGCAGGGCCACAGGGGCAACTAATGAAAAACTGTTTTTT. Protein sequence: CASRATGATNEKLFF.